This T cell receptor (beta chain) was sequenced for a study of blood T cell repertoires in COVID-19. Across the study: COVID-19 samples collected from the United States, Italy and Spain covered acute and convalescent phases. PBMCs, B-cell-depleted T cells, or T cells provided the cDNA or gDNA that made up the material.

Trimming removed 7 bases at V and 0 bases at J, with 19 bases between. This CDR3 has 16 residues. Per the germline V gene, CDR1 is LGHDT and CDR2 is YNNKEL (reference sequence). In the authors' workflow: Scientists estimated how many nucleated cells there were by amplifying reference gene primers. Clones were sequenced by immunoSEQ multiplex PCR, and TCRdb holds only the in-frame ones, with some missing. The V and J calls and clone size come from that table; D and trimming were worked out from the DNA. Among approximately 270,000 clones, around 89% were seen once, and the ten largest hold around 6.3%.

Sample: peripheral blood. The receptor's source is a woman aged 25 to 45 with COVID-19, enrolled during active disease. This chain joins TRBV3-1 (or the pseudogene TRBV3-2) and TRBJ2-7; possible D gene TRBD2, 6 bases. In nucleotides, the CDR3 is TGTGCCAGCACCCCCCTCGCGGGAAGGTTCTCCTACGAGCAGTACGTC. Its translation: CASTPLAGRFSYEQYV.